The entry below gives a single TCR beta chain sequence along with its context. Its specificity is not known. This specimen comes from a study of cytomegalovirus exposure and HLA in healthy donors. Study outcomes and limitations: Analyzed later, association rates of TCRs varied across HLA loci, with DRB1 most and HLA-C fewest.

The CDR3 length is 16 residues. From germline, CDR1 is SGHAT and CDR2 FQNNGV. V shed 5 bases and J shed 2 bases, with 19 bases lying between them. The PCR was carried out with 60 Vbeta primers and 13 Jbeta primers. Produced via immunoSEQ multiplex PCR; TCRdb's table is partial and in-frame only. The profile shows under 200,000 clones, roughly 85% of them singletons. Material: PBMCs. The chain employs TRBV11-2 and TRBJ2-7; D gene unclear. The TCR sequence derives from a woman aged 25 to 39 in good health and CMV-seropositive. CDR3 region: CASSPVIHPTPYEQYF. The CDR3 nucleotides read TGTGCCAGCAGCCCGGTTATCCACCCCACCCCCTACGAGCAGTACTTC. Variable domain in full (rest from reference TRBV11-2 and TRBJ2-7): EAGVAQSPRYKIIEKRQSVAFWCNPISGHATLYWYQQILGQGPKLLIQFQNNGVVDDSQLPKDRFSAERLKGVDSTLKIQPAKLEDSAVYLCASSPVIHPTPYEQYFGPGTRLTVT.